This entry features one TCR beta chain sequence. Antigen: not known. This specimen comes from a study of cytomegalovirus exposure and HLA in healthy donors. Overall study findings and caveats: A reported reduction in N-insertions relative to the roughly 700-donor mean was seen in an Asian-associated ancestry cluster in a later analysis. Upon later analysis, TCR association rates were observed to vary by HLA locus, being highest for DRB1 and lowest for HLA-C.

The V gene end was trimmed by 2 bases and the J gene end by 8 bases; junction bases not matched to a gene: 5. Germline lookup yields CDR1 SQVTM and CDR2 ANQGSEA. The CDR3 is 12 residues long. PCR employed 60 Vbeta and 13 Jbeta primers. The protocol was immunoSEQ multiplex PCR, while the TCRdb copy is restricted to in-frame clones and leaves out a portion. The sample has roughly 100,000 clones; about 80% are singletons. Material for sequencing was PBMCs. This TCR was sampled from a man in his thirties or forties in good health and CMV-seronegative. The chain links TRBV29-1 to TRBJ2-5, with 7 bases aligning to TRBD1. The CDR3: CSVEKGAGTQYF. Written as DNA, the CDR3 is TGCAGCGTTGAAAAGGGGGCAGGAACCCAGTACTTC.